The source of this T cell receptor beta chain is a study of blood T cells in healthy people across ages. General study findings and limits: Observed TCR beta diversity per million T cells went down as age went up. This fall followed a roughly linear course with age.

Turning to this clonotype: The antigen remains unidentified. One junction end does not reproduce the germline sequence, and a read error may be involved.

Through a sample-barcoded 5' primer and a J-beta primer mix, a second PCR was run for about 6 to 11 cycles. TCRdb reanalysed the 5' RACE reads using MiXCR and keeps one entry per CDR3 protein. Of 1,500,000 or so distinct CDR3 sequences in the sample, around 59% were seen once. The germline CDR1 and CDR2 sequences are SGHTA and FQGNSA. The CDR3 sequence is 15 residues long. The chain is built from TRBV7-2 and TRBJ2-1; D not resolved. The clonotype was recovered from a man between 18 and 29 years old in good health. The specimen was blood. The CDR3 DNA reads TGTGCCAACAGCTTAGCACCCTACTCCTACAATGAGCAGTTCTTC. Translating it yields CANSLAPYSYNEQFF.